A selection of T cell receptor beta chains follows, all from one sample in a study of T cell responses to AZD1222 COVID-19 vaccine. Here immunoSEQ multiplex PCR was the method, and the copy in TCRdb shows in-frame clones only, minus some. The sample lists hundreds of thousands of clones, 85% to 95% occurring once. The sequencing here drew on peripheral blood, taken 28 days after the second AZD1222 dose. Source of these receptors: an adult who received the AZD1222 COVID-19 vaccine. Both conserved end residues are part of each CDR3. Each record gives: clone size, D gene, J gene, CDR3 length, V gene, CDR3 DNA, CDR3 protein. The D gene is left open where the match is weak. Expanded clones get a size class; other rows say once, few or many, or leave the size out.

-,TRBD1,TRBJ1-4,14,TRBV7-2,TGTGCCAGCAGCCGGGACAGGGGTAATGAAAAACTGTTTTTT,CASSRDRGNEKLFF
once,-,TRBJ1-2,14,TRBV2,TGTGCCAGCTGGATGAGATCGTATTTGTATGGCTACACCTTC,CASWMRSYLYGYTF
-,-,TRBJ2-1,14,TRBV9,TGTGCCAGCAGCCTCGACCCGACCTACAGTGAGCAGTTCTTC,CASSLDPTYSEQFF
few,-,TRBJ1-2,16,TRBV7-2,TGTGCCAGCAGCTTAGTAGGAGGGGGATCCTACTATGGCTACACCTTC,CASSLVGGGSYYGYTF
-,TRBD1,TRBJ2-1,16,TRBV7-3,TGTGCCAGCAGCTTCTCCGTAGACAGGGGGCTTGAGGAGCAGTTCTTC,CASSFSVDRGLEEQFF
-,-,TRBJ1-1,13,TRBV28,TGTGCCAGCAGGATACTAGGGTCGACTGAAGCTTTCTTT,CASRILGSTEAFF
-,TRBD1,TRBJ1-1,14,TRBV4-2,TGTGCCAGCAGCCAAGTGTCAGGGGGCACTGAAGCTTTCTTT,CASSQVSGGTEAFF
-,-,TRBJ1-4,14,TRBV3-1/TRBV3-2,TGTGCCAGCAGCCCGGGTACAACTAATGAAAAACTGTTTTTT,CASSPGTTNEKLFF
-,-,TRBJ2-7,13,TRBV27,TGTGCCAGCAGTTTCTTTTTTCCGTCCGAGCAGTACTTC,CASSFFFPSEQYF
-,-,TRBJ1-2,18,TRBV21-1,TGTGCCAGCAGCAAAGAAGGGACAATGACTCCACCTTCCAATGGCTACACCTTC,CASSKEGTMTPPSNGYTF
-,-,TRBJ2-4,15,TRBV10-3,TGTGCCATCAGTGAGATGGGCCCTCCCAAAAACATTCAGTACTTC,CAISEMGPPKNIQYF
-,TRBD1,TRBJ1-2,15,TRBV5-1,TGCGCCAGCAGCGGGGGCGGACAGGCGTACTATGGCTACACCTTC,CASSGGGQAYYGYTF
-,TRBD1,TRBJ2-3,14,TRBV7-9,TGTGCCAGCAGAGGTGAGGGGGCGACAGATACGCAGTATTTT,CASRGEGATDTQYF
-,TRBD2,TRBJ2-7,15,TRBV11-3,TGTGCCAGCAGCCCAAGCGGGACTAGCGGGTACGAGCAGTACTTC,CASSPSGTSGYEQYF
-,-,TRBJ2-3,15,TRBV6-5,TGTGCCAGCAGTAAACTAGACGGGGGATCAGATACGCAGTATTTT,CASSKLDGGSDTQYF
-,TRBD1,TRBJ1-2,15,TRBV28,TGTGCCAGCAGTTCCCCCGGGACAGGGGGCGGGGGCTACACCTTC,CASSSPGTGGGGYTF
once,-,TRBJ2-3,12,TRBV18,TGTGCCAGCTCACCGGGCACAGATACGCAGTATTTT,CASSPGTDTQYF
-,TRBD2,TRBJ2-7,16,TRBV5-8,TGTGCCAGCAGCTCAACAGCCGGGGGGTTCTCCTACGAGCAGTACTTC,CASSSTAGGFSYEQYF
-,-,TRBJ1-2,11,TRBV20-1,TGCAGTGCTAGCCAGGGATATGGCTACACCTTC,CSASQGYGYTF
-,-,TRBJ2-3,16,TRBV24-1,TGTGCCACCAGTGATTTGGCAGCGATTAACACAGATACGCAGTATTTT,CATSDLAAINTDTQYF
few,-,TRBJ1-2,13,TRBV9,TGTGCCAGCAGCCCCGGGACACCCTATGGCTACACCTTC,CASSPGTPYGYTF
-,TRBD2,TRBJ2-3,19,TRBV4-2,TGTGCCAGCAGCCCCTTCGGCCCTACTAGCGGGGGGGCGTCAGATACGCAGTATTTT,CASSPFGPTSGGASDTQYF
-,-,TRBJ1-2,13,TRBV5-1,TGCGCCAGCAGCTTGGGTCAGGGAGGCGGCTACACCTTC,CASSLGQGGGYTF
-,-,TRBJ1-4,16,TRBV28,TGTGCCAGCTCCCTAGGAGGGGCAATAACTAATGAAAAACTGTTTTTT,CASSLGGAITNEKLFF
-,-,TRBJ1-5,14,TRBV28,TGTGCCAGCAGTTTATCAGGGCCTGGACAGCCCCAGCATTTT,CASSLSGPGQPQHF
-,-,TRBJ2-7,12,TRBV11-3,TGTGCCAGCAGCTTAAGCCGGGGCGAGCAGTACTTC,CASSLSRGEQYF
-,-,TRBJ1-4,16,TRBV28,TGTGCCAGCAGTTTATTGTTCCCGGGGACTAATGAAAAACTGTTTTTT,CASSLLFPGTNEKLFF
-,-,TRBJ1-4,15,TRBV9,TGTGCCAGCAGCGTTTCGACAGGAACTAATGAAAAACTGTTTTTT,CASSVSTGTNEKLFF
-,-,TRBJ1-5,15,TRBV19,TGTGCCAGTAGTCTAATCTCCGGGGGCAATCAGCCCCAGCATTTT,CASSLISGGNQPQHF
-,TRBD2,TRBJ2-2,16,TRBV19,TGTGCCAGTAGTAACCTAGCGGGGGACTACACCGGGGAGCTGTTTTTT,CASSNLAGDYTGELFF
-,-,TRBJ1-1,16,TRBV7-2,TGTGCCAGCAGCTTAGGTCGGGTTCTCAGTTCCACTGAAGCTTTCTTT,CASSLGRVLSSTEAFF
-,-,TRBJ1-1,13,TRBV28,TGTGCCAGCAGGGGAGGCATGAACACTGAAGCTTTCTTT,CASRGGMNTEAFF
-,TRBD1,TRBJ1-4,17,TRBV28,TGTGCCAGCAGTTCAGGGGGAGTGGGGCCTGATAATGAAAAACTGTTTTTT,CASSSGGVGPDNEKLFF
-,-,TRBJ1-5,17,TRBV21-1,TGTGCCAGCGGTCCCGGGACCCAAACATACGGCAATCAGCCCCAGCATTTT,CASGPGTQTYGNQPQHF
-,-,TRBJ2-7,13,TRBV18,TGTGCCAGCTCGCCAGGGGGGGACTACGAGCAGTACTTC,CASSPGGDYEQYF
-,TRBD1,TRBJ1-5,16,TRBV29-1,TGCAGCTCTCGACCAAGGGGGACAGGGAGCAATCAGCCCCAGCATTTT,CSSRPRGTGSNQPQHF
-,-,TRBJ2-6,19,TRBV27,TGTGCCAGCAGTAAACCGGGCTCGGGATCCTCCGGTGGGGCCAACGTCCTGACTTTC,CASSKPGSGSSGGANVLTF
few,-,TRBJ1-5,14,TRBV19,TGTGCCAGTAGTATCCAAGGGAACAATCAGCCCCAGCATTTT,CASSIQGNNQPQHF
-,TRBD1,TRBJ1-2,14,TRBV5-4,TGTGCCAGCAGCTCCTCCGGGACAGGGCATGGCTACACCTTC,CASSSSGTGHGYTF
-,TRBD2,TRBJ2-7,15,TRBV11-1,TGTGCCAGCAGCTTAGTGGCAGCGGGAGATTACGAGCAGTACTTC,CASSLVAAGDYEQYF
-,TRBD1,TRBJ1-2,15,TRBV25-1,TGTGCCAGCAGTGTAACCGGGACAGGGGTAAATGGCTACACCTTC,CASSVTGTGVNGYTF
-,TRBD2,TRBJ2-3,16,TRBV27,TGTGCCAGCACCGAGGCCGGCGGGAGGGCCCGTGGTACGCAGTATTTT,CASTEAGGRARGTQYF
-,-,TRBJ2-2,15,TRBV5-1,TGCGCCAGCAGCTTGGGGGCGGGACCCACCGGGGAGCTGTTTTTT,CASSLGAGPTGELFF